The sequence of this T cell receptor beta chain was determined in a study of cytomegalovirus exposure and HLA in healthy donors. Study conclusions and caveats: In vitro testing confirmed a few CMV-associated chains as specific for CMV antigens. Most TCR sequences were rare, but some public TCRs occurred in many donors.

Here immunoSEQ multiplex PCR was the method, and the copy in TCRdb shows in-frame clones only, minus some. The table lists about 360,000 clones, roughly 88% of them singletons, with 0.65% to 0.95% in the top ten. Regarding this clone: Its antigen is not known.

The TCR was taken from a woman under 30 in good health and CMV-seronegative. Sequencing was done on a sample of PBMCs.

The CDR3 sequence is CASSLVGGSFQETQYF. The CDR3 DNA is TGTGCCAGCAGCTTAGTTGGCGGGAGTTTCCAAGAGACCCAGTACTTC. The chain uses TRBV11-2 and TRBJ2-5; 7 nucleotides agree with TRBD2. From germline, CDR1 is SGHAT and CDR2 FQNNGV. This CDR3 contains 16 residues. V shed 1 base, J shed 1 base, and the junction held 6 bases outside the gene matches.